Listed here is a single T cell receptor (beta chain). This clone showed up just a few times. Its recognized antigen is unknown. A read error may produce the germline difference seen at one junction end. The sample originates from a study of blood T cell repertoires in COVID-19 (dated by TCRdb to the early 2020s). About the investigation overall: Collaborator samples came from the United States, Italy and Spain and covered acute and convalescent phases of COVID-19. Deeply sampled blood TCRbeta repertoires from subjects exposed to, actively infected with, or recovered from COVID-19 were included in the dataset. The repertoires were released in a freely available public database meant as a resource for research on the immune response to SARS-CoV-2. Sample metadata almost always included a de-identified subject ID, COVID-19 status, age in years and sex. The prospective study material was composed of cDNA or gDNA derived from T cells, B-cell-depleted T cells, or PBMCs. HLA class I and class II types, where available, came from metadata supplied by the sample provider rather than from assay-based typing. The samples were drawn from two sources: the first 160 participants of the ongoing ImmuneRACE study, and 1,254 subjects contributed by 6 global collaborators.

CDR1 and CDR2, per the germline V gene, are MNHEY and SVGAGI. Reading from cysteine to phenylalanine, the CDR3 counts 14 amino acids. Only the CDR3 portion is preserved as DNA: 42 bases, with reading frame beginning at the first base. What the study reported, not specific to this receptor: How much clinical and demographic metadata was included differed by source and by participant, and the metadata was provided uncurated.

The immunoSEQ Assay, a bias-controlled multiplex PCR, was used to amplify TCRbeta CDR3 regions from genomic DNA. Processing in the source paper ran as follows. The number of nucleated cells in each sample was estimated by amplification of reference gene primers within the assay. To quantify the absolute abundance of each unique TCRbeta CDR3 rearrangement, sequence reads were collapsed and filtered. For each sample, productive Simpson clonality was calculated by taking the square root of Simpson's diversity index across productive rearrangements. TCRdb provides this immuneACCESS table in a form limited to in-frame rearrangements. Some clones are lacking; in checked studies, under half of them reflect an unresolved V gene, and why the rest are absent is not known. That table supplies the V and J calls and clone size; D and trimming were determined from the DNA. Within this sample are a few hundred thousand clones, with 84% of them counted one time only. The ten largest clones take up 2% to 2.5% of the sample.

Another Seattle source contributed samples from volunteer blood donors who had recovered from COVID-19. Collaborating institutions collected whole blood in K2EDTA tubes following their own protocols. For TCRbeta analysis, collaborators shipped samples in one of three forms: frozen whole blood, isolated PBMCs, or DNA extracted from either of those sample types. The sequence was collected from a man aged 35 to 55 who had recovered from COVID-19. Sample: peripheral blood. The receptor chain draws on TRBV6-5 and TRBJ1-1; 7 central bases correspond to TRBD1. CDR3 protein: CATSRGTENTEAFF. DNA sequence: TGTGCCACCAGTCGAGGGACAGAGAACACTGAAGCTTTCTTT.